Listed below are T cell receptor beta chains from one sample, sequenced in a study of blood T cell repertoires in COVID-19. The protocol was immunoSEQ multiplex PCR, while the TCRdb copy is restricted to in-frame clones and leaves out a portion. The sample shows tens of thousands of clones, more than 85% of them seen only once. The sequenced sample consisted of peripheral blood. These receptors were collected from a woman in her seventies with active COVID-19. Both conserved end residues are part of each CDR3. D genes are given only for firm matches. Expanded clones are given a class, and other clones once, few, many or no size at all.

DNA	CDR3	size	length	D	V	J
TGTGCCAGCTCACCTGAGGGCAGGGGGCGCAACAATGAGCAGTTCTTC	CASSPEGRGRNNEQFF	-	16	TRBD1	TRBV18	TRBJ2-1
TGTGCCAGCAGCCCCGGGACAGGGGAAAGAGAAAAACTGTTTTTT	CASSPGTGEREKLFF	-	15	TRBD1	TRBV7-8	TRBJ1-4
TGTGCCAGCAGCTCGGGACTAGCGGGAGATACGCAGTATTTT	CASSSGLAGDTQYF	once	14	TRBD2	TRBV7-2	TRBJ2-3
TGTGCCAGCAGAGTCACAGGGTACAATCAGCCCCAGCATTTT	CASRVTGYNQPQHF	-	14	-	TRBV6-5	TRBJ1-5
TGTGCCAGCAGGGAGACAGGGCGAAATGAAAAACTGTTTTTT	CASRETGRNEKLFF	-	14	TRBD1	TRBV27	TRBJ1-4
TGTGCCAGCAGCCAAGGTATATACACTGAAGCTTTCTTT	CASSQGIYTEAFF	-	13	-	TRBV14	TRBJ1-1
TGTGCCTGGAGTCCGGGCCAGGGGGCGCGGATAGCCAAAAACATTCAGTACTTC	CAWSPGQGARIAKNIQYF	few	18	TRBD1	TRBV30	TRBJ2-4
TGCGCCAGCAGTTACATCAGGGGGACTGAAGCTTTCTTT	CASSYIRGTEAFF	-	13	TRBD1	TRBV5-1	TRBJ1-1
TGTGCCAGCTCACCAGGGCAGCATAATGAAAAACTGTTTTTT	CASSPGQHNEKLFF	-	14	-	TRBV18	TRBJ1-4
TGTGCCTGGAGTGGTCTGAACACCATATATTTT	CAWSGLNTIYF	-	11	-	TRBV30	TRBJ1-3
TGTGCCAGCAGCTTAGCACCAGGTCCAAATGAGCAGTTCTTC	CASSLAPGPNEQFF	-	14	-	TRBV7-2	TRBJ2-1
TGTGCCAGCAGTCTATCCCGGGACAGCGGAAACACCATATATTTT	CASSLSRDSGNTIYF	-	15	TRBD1	TRBV6-5	TRBJ1-3
TGCGCCAGCAGTCCCGGGACAGGGAGTTACGAGCAGTACTTC	CASSPGTGSYEQYF	-	14	TRBD1	TRBV5-1	TRBJ2-7
TGCGCCAGCAGTCATACCAGGGGGCCTAAGAATGGCTACACCTTC	CASSHTRGPKNGYTF	-	15	TRBD1	TRBV23-1	TRBJ1-2
TGCGCCAGCACCTTTGGGGGGGGGAACACTGAAGCTTTCTTT	CASTFGGGNTEAFF	-	14	-	TRBV10-2	TRBJ1-1
TGTGCCAGCAATACCGAACAGGTCCCTAGCTCCTACGAGCAGTACTTC	CASNTEQVPSSYEQYF	-	16	-	TRBV7-8	TRBJ2-7
TGTGCCACCGGGACAGGGGGCACAGATACGCAGTATTTT	CATGTGGTDTQYF	-	13	TRBD1	TRBV6-5	TRBJ2-3
TGTGCCAGCAGTGAATTAAAGGGACTAGCGGGCACAGATACGCAGTATTTT	CASSELKGLAGTDTQYF	-	17	TRBD2	TRBV6-1	TRBJ2-3
TGCGCCAGCAGCTTCTACGGGGTGAACACTGAAGCTTTCTTT	CASSFYGVNTEAFF	-	14	-	TRBV5-1	TRBJ1-1
TGTGCCAGCAGTGCAGACTCCTATAATTCACCCCTCCACTTT	CASSADSYNSPLHF	-	14	-	TRBV6-4	TRBJ1-6
TGCGCCAGCAGCTTGGAAGTCCAGGGGGCCCACGAGCAGTACTTC	CASSLEVQGAHEQYF	-	15	TRBD1	TRBV5-1	TRBJ2-7
TGTGCCAGCAGTTATCTCCAGGCTAGCAATCAGCCCCAGCATTTT	CASSYLQASNQPQHF	-	15	-	TRBV6-6	TRBJ1-5
TGTGCCAGCAGTGACAGGGGTAATTCACCCCTCCACTTT	CASSDRGNSPLHF	once	13	-	TRBV2	TRBJ1-6
TGTGCCAGCAGTTGGAGCAGGGCCGGCAATCAGCCCCAGCATTTT	CASSWSRAGNQPQHF	-	15	-	TRBV28	TRBJ1-5
TGCAGTGCGCGAACCAGGAATACGCAGTATTTT	CSARTRNTQYF	-	11	-	TRBV20-1	TRBJ2-3
TGTGCCACCACCGGGGGCTCCTATAATTCACCCCTCCACTTT	CATTGGSYNSPLHF	-	14	-	TRBV19	TRBJ1-6
TGTGCCAGCAGCTTAACCGGGACAGGGCGTTTAAGCGGCTACACCTTC	CASSLTGTGRLSGYTF	-	16	TRBD1	TRBV5-4	TRBJ1-2
TGTGCCAGCAGTTCCTCACCCATGACAGGGAAATCTTATCAGCCCCAGCATTTT	CASSSSPMTGKSYQPQHF	-	18	TRBD1	TRBV27	TRBJ1-5
TGTGCCAGCAGCCAAGATTTGCCGACTAGGGCTAGGAAGTACTTC	CASSQDLPTRARKYF	-	15	-	TRBV3-1/TRBV3-2	TRBJ2-7
TGTGCCAGCAGCCAAGAAGGGGGGGGGCGAGGCTATGGCTACACCTTC	CASSQEGGGRGYGYTF	-	16	-	TRBV3-1/TRBV3-2	TRBJ1-2
TGTGCCAGCAGCCGACAGGGCGGCAATCAGCCCCAGCATTTT	CASSRQGGNQPQHF	few	14	TRBD1	TRBV7-9	TRBJ1-5
TGCGCCAGCAGCTTCCTGACAGGCAAACAAGAGACCCAGTACTTC	CASSFLTGKQETQYF	-	15	-	TRBV5-1	TRBJ2-5
TGTGCCAGCAGTGATCTCCCGGACGGACAGGGCCAAGGCTACACCTTC	CASSDLPDGQGQGYTF	-	16	TRBD1	TRBV25-1	TRBJ1-2
TGTGCCAGCAGCACCTCGGGGGGGGCTTACAATGAGCAGTTCTTC	CASSTSGGAYNEQFF	-	15	TRBD2	TRBV9	TRBJ2-1
TGTGCCAGCAGCCTCCTGCCGGGAACAGGGTACAATGAGCAGTTCTTC	CASSLLPGTGYNEQFF	-	16	-	TRBV2	TRBJ2-1
TGTGCCAGTAGTTCCAGGGATAGCAATCAGCCCCAGCATTTT	CASSSRDSNQPQHF	-	14	-	TRBV19	TRBJ1-5
TGTGCCATCAGTGGACGAGATGAGGACGAGCAGTACTTC	CAISGRDEDEQYF	-	13	-	TRBV10-3	TRBJ2-7
TGTGCCAGCAGCTTAGCGCTAGTTGGGTTAGCGGGATGGGACAATGAGCAGTTCTTC	CASSLALVGLAGWDNEQFF	-	19	TRBD2	TRBV7-2	TRBJ2-1
TGTGCCAGTAACAGGGTCTACTATGGCTACACCTTC	CASNRVYYGYTF	-	12	-	TRBV19	TRBJ1-2